Each of the 18 T cell receptor beta chains below was sequenced from the same sample in a study of cytomegalovirus exposure and HLA in healthy donors. The PCR contained 60 Vbeta and 13 Jbeta primers. Only in-frame clones appear in the TCRdb table, and some are missing; sequencing was by immunoSEQ multiplex PCR. The repertoire holds some 100,000 clones, with around 74% as singletons. The sequenced sample consisted of PBMCs. The receptors come from an older woman in good health and CMV-seropositive.

CDR3 in DNA: TGTGCCAGCAGCTTGGGGAGGGGCGGTGAAAAACTGTTTTTT. Translated, it gives CASSLGRGGEKLFF. The rearrangement links TRBV5-4 to TRBJ1-4; tentative D call: TRBD1 (5 bases). Germline values: CDR1 SGHNT, CDR2 YYREEE (reference sequence). CDR3 length: 14 amino acids. Deletions cut 0 bases from V and 7 bases from J, with 10 bases between. Drawing the rest from reference TRBV5-4 and TRBJ1-4, the complete variable domain is ETGVTQSPTHLIKTRGQQVTLRCSSQSGHNTVSWYQQALGQGPQFIFQYYREEENGRGNFPPRFSGLQFPNYSSELNVNALELDDSALYLCASSLGRGGEKLFFGSGTQLSVL.

The J gene is TRBJ1-1, the V gene TRBV10-3, with 8 bases aligning to TRBD1. Germline lookup yields CDR1 ENHRY and CDR2 SYGVKD. The CDR3 is 16 residues long. Trimming at V came to 7 bases and at J to 0 bases, leaving 10 bases not matched to a gene. The CDR3 DNA sequence: TGTGCCATCACTCCCGGGACAGGCATATTGAACACTGAAGCTTTCTTT. Translating it yields CAITPGTGILNTEAFF.

This clone was detected a few times. The rearrangement links TRBV18 to TRBJ1-3; TRBD1 agrees at 9 bases. Losses at the gene ends were 3 bases for V and 6 bases for J; bases not matched to a gene: 6. The V gene's germline CDR1 is KGHSH and CDR2 LQKENI. The CDR3 covers 15 residues. The CDR3 region has the DNA TGTGCCAGCTCACCTCTGGGACAGGGCCCAAACACCATATATTTT. Encoded protein: CASSPLGQGPNTIYF.

The rearrangement links TRBV4-3 to TRBJ2-7; 8 bases are shared with TRBD1. Losses at the gene ends were 1 base for V and 2 bases for J; bases not matched to a gene: 4. The CDR3 is 15 residues long. Germline values: CDR1 LGHNA, CDR2 YSLEER. The CDR3 sequence is CASSQGTGRPYEQYF. The CDR3 coding sequence is TGCGCCAGCAGCCAAGGGACAGGGAGACCCTACGAGCAGTACTTC.

This chain connects TRBV10-3 to TRBJ2-7, with a tentative D call TRBD1 (6 bases). Trimming removed 4 bases from V and 1 base from J, with 11 bases in between. The CDR3 runs 14 residues. Germline lookup yields CDR1 ENHRY and CDR2 SYGVKD. CDR3 residues: CAISGTAKSYEQYF. CDR3 sequence (DNA): TGTGCCATCAGTGGGACAGCGAAGTCCTACGAGCAGTACTTC.

This clone was found many times. The gene calls are TRBV4-3 and TRBJ2-7, with D possibly TRBD1 on 5 matching bases. The CDR3 has 15 amino acids. CDR1 and CDR2 (germline): LGHNA, YSLEER. The ends were cut back, 0 bases at V and 3 bases at J, with 12 bases in the middle. CDR3 DNA sequence: TGCGCCAGCAGCCAAGAGAGGTTGGGGCTCTACGAGCAGTACTTC. Translating gives CASSQERLGLYEQYF.

A few counts support this clone. The chain has TRBV2 and TRBJ1-1; maybe TRBD1 (6 bases). The CDR3 runs to 13 residues. Germline loops: CDR1 SNHLY, CDR2 FYNNEI. V dropped 6 bases and J dropped 8 bases, with 16 bases sitting between them. DNA for the CDR3: TGTGCCAGCAGGGGGCACAGGGCCCGGGAAGCTTTCTTT. Translated: CASRGHRAREAFF.

V is TRBV6-1 and J is TRBJ2-3; 8 bases match TRBD1. CDR1 and CDR2 (germline): MNHNS, SASEGT. CDR3 length equals 16 residues. V was clipped by 2 bases and J by 6 bases; unmatched bases: 10. The CDR3 DNA is TGTGCCAGCAGTGAACGGGGCAGGGGGCGCCTGGATACGCAGTATTTT. Amino acids: CASSERGRGRLDTQYF.

On this clone itself: At one end the junction does not follow the germline gene, possibly because of a read error. Other DNA sequences from this sample encode an identical CDR3 as well. The chain is built from TRBV6-5 and TRBJ1-1, with D unresolved. This CDR3 has 13 residues. CDR1 is MNHEY and CDR2 is SVGAGI in the germline V gene. CDR3: CASSSPVDTEAFF. DNA of the CDR3: TGTGCCAGCAGTTCGCCCGTAGACACTGAGGCTTTCTTT.

This clone is a singleton in its sample. The chain is built from TRBV5-1 and TRBJ2-2; D gene ambiguous. CDR1 and CDR2 (germline): SGHRS, YFSETQ. This CDR3 is 13 amino acids long. The ends were cut back, 5 bases at V and 8 bases at J, with 13 bases in the middle. The CDR3 loop is CASRPAATGELFF. The CDR3 DNA sequence: TGCGCCAGCAGACCCGCCGCGACAGGGGAGCTGTTTTTT.

The gene calls are TRBV6-5 and TRBJ1-2, with a weak D call TRBD1 (5 bases). V was shortened by 6 bases and J by 3 bases, with 14 bases between the two germline ends. The CDR3 runs to 14 residues. Germline V lookup: CDR1 MNHEY, CDR2 SVGAGI. In nucleotides, the CDR3 is TGTGCCAGCAGACAAGTGGGGGGGGACTATGGCTACACCTTC. Translated, it gives CASRQVGGDYGYTF.

The rearrangement uses TRBV5-1 and TRBJ2-7; a weak D match, TRBD1 (6 bases). From germline, CDR1 is SGHRS and CDR2 YFSETQ. The ends were cut back, 1 base at V and 0 bases at J, with 11 bases in the middle. The CDR3 has 15 residues. This CDR3 is CASSLPGQTSYEQYF. The CDR3 coding sequence is TGCGCCAGCAGCTTGCCAGGACAGACCTCCTACGAGCAGTACTTC.

The chain combines TRBV29-1 with TRBJ2-1; TRBD1 aligns across 7 bases. The CDR3 contains 16 residues. Germline trimming cut 6 bases from V and 6 bases from J; bases unmatched to any gene: 17. Germline values: CDR1 SQVTM, CDR2 ANQGSEA. The CDR3 DNA reads as TGCAGCGTCCCTCCCCCGCGACAGGGAATTTTCAATGAGCAGTTCTTC. Its protein product is CSVPPPRQGIFNEQFF.

The chain recombines TRBV7-9 with TRBJ1-2; no clear D. The CDR3 totals 15 residues. Germline-derived CDR1 and CDR2 are SEHNR and FQNEAQ (reference sequence). V was trimmed by 5 bases and J by 0 bases, leaving 13 bases between them. In DNA, the CDR3 is TGTGCCAGCAGCCGAGGGCAGACATCTAACTATGGCTACACCTTC. This sequence encodes CASSRGQTSNYGYTF.

The chain combines TRBV6-5 with TRBJ2-1; 9 positions agree with TRBD2. J lost 7 bases, V lost 2 bases, and 6 bases had no gene match. Germline assignment: CDR1 MNHEY and CDR2 SVGAGI. The CDR3 contains 15 residues. The CDR3 loop is CASSYGRGGRNEQFF. The CDR3 bases are TGTGCCAGCAGTTACGGGCGGGGGGGCCGGAATGAGCAGTTCTTC.

The chain recombines TRBV5-4 with TRBJ2-3; 8 bases map to TRBD1. CDR3 length: 15 residues. Looked up from germline, CDR1 is SGHNT and CDR2 is YYREEE (reference sequence). J lost 1 base, V lost 2 bases, and 3 bases had no gene match. CDR3 sequence reads: CASSFQGAGTDTQYF. CDR3 nucleotide sequence: TGTGCCAGCAGCTTCCAGGGGGCTGGCACAGATACGCAGTATTTT.

The V gene is TRBV19, the J gene TRBJ1-1; D is possibly TRBD1 (6 bases). V was clipped by 0 bases and J by 7 bases, with 6 bases between them. This CDR3 comprises 12 residues. Germline V lookup: CDR1 LNHDA, CDR2 SQIVND (reference sequence). CDR3 bases: TGTGCCAGTAGTATAGACAGGGGTGAAGCTTTCTTT. The encoded protein is CASSIDRGEAFF.

The chain combines TRBV21-1 with TRBJ2-2; the tabulated D call, TRBD2, remains unverified against the DNA. TRBV21-1 is a known pseudogene. CDR3 size: 16 residues. CDR3 residues: CASSKGGRLGTGELFF. The CDR3 DNA reads TGTGCCAGCAGCAAAGGCGGTCGTCTGGGCACCGGGGAGCTGTTTTTT.